Here is one TCR beta chain with its context. The V end was cut by 2 bases, the J end by 1 base, with 6 bases between. There are 13 residues in the CDR3. The method was immunoSEQ multiplex PCR; TCRdb's version includes in-frame clones alone and lacks a portion of them. The repertoire holds roughly 400,000 clones, roughly 91% seen once, with under 4.5% in the top ten. The sample originates from a study of Ad26.COV2.S vaccination and SARS-CoV-2 variants. Study background: This donor came from the COV1001 trial of Ad26.COV2.S.

Noted treatment: about 20 received Ad26.COV2.S at low or high dose, single or two shots; a few received placebo; per-sample allocation not given. The study sampled participants on day 63 after the first vaccine or placebo injection. The input for sequencing was peripheral blood, taken in a trial of Ad26.COV2.S vaccine versus placebo. The chain uses TRBV12-3 or TRBV12-4 and TRBJ2-7, with D uncertain. The TCR comes from a person aged 18-65 years who received the Ad26.COV2.S COVID-19 vaccine or a placebo. The CDR3 coding sequence is TGTGCCAGCAGTTTACAGCAATCCTACGAGCAGTACTTC. It encodes CASSLQQSYEQYF.